This T cell receptor beta chain was retrieved from a study of identifying expanded T cells in peripheral blood. Findings and caveats of the study: Across healthy donors, higher total template counts meant significantly greater roughly 2-week count variance. Approximately 1.1 clones differed between technical replicates, versus approximately 17 and 20 over time.

Concerning this clone: As yet, its antigen is unknown.

Collection occurred without any documented infections or immune events in donors. Some clones are missing from TCRdb's copy, which holds only in-frame ones; the method was immunoSEQ multiplex PCR. The sample has 130,000 or so clones; approximately 88% are singletons. Sequenced sample: blood. This clonotype was sampled from a person between 18 and 69 years old in good health.

DNA for the CDR3: TGTGCCAGCAGCGTAGGGGGAAGTGGAAACACCATATATTTT. It specifies CASSVGGSGNTIYF. The rearrangement joins TRBV7-2 to TRBJ1-3; D may be TRBD1 (6 bases). Germline CDR1 is SGHTA and CDR2 is FQGNSA. V shed 5 bases and J shed 3 bases, with 11 bases lying between them. This CDR3 contains 14 residues.